This is a list of T cell receptor beta chains from one sample in a study of cytomegalovirus exposure and HLA in healthy donors. The method was immunoSEQ multiplex PCR; TCRdb's version includes in-frame clones alone and lacks a portion of them. Of roughly 120,000 clones listed, less than 85% are singletons. Sequenced input: PBMCs. The receptors originated from a male donor in good health and CMV-seronegative. Each CDR3 is given with its conserved first and last residue. A D gene is named only where the DNA matches it firmly. The size field is filled for only some rows; it gives once, few, many or a size class.

14	TRBJ2-7	-	TRBD1	TRBV7-9	CASSRGQGAYEQYF
15	TRBJ2-7	-	-	TRBV4-3	CASSQGVQGRHEQYF
12	TRBJ1-1	-	-	TRBV6-1	CASSEPYTEAFF
15	TRBJ1-1	-	-	TRBV27	CASSLSGGSLEGAFF
14	TRBJ1-1	-	-	TRBV19	CASSIDRANTEAFF
15	TRBJ2-3	few	-	TRBV4-1	CASSPLGRGERTQYF
15	TRBJ2-5	-	TRBD2	TRBV25-1	CASSAPGGPRETQYF
15	TRBJ2-3	once	-	TRBV5-1	CASSVQTLGTDTQYF
16	TRBJ1-1	-	-	TRBV5-1	CASSVVPGHMNTEAFF
18	TRBJ1-1	-	TRBD1	TRBV5-6	CASSPPGGQGALNTEAFF
16	TRBJ2-1	-	-	TRBV6-1	CASSEEAGDLYNEQFF
12	TRBJ2-5	-	TRBD2	TRBV2	CATSGVRETQYF
14	TRBJ2-1	-	-	TRBV15	CATSRVRGYNEQFF
12	TRBJ1-2	-	-	TRBV6-5	CASSYGHYGYTF
17	TRBJ2-3	-	TRBD1	TRBV27	CASSSPPGTGIPDTQYF
16	TRBJ2-5	-	TRBD2	TRBV5-4	CASSLGTSGGLETQYF
17	TRBJ2-3	-	TRBD2	TRBV7-9	CASSEWGLAGLEGTQYF
12	TRBJ1-1	-	-	TRBV7-9	CASSPQGTEAFF
12	TRBJ2-7	-	-	TRBV2	CAEGASSYEQYF
15	TRBJ1-6	-	-	TRBV6-6	CASSTLGEGKSPLHF
19	-	once	-	TRBV5-8	CASSLSLPEGGVRSYEQYF
14	TRBJ2-1	-	-	TRBV2	CASRPTLTYNEQFF
17	TRBJ1-3	-	TRBD1	TRBV4-1	CASNWGQGASSGNTIYF
13	TRBJ1-2	-	TRBD1	TRBV18	CASSPRTGEGYTF
15	TRBJ2-3	-	TRBD2	TRBV5-1	CASSLDTGGVYTQYF
11	TRBJ1-2	-	-	TRBV10-3	CAISDGGGYTF
12	TRBJ2-6	-	-	TRBV2	CASDIEGYVLTF
14	TRBJ2-7	-	TRBD1	TRBV5-1	CASSLSGGAGEQYF
13	TRBJ2-7	-	-	TRBV2	CASRVIPSYEQYF
12	TRBJ1-4	-	-	TRBV28	CASSLVEAKLFF
13	TRBJ2-5	-	-	TRBV7-3	CASSRTNQETQYF
15	TRBJ1-1	-	TRBD1	TRBV5-1	CASRTGFSYGTEAFF
14	TRBJ1-1	-	-	TRBV28	CASSFTETNTEAFF
18	TRBJ2-7	-	-	TRBV21-1	CAAHGQRVCFVVSYEQYF
12	TRBJ1-3	-	-	TRBV30	CAWTDIGNTIYF
13	TRBJ1-5	-	-	TRBV30	CAWLRTENQPQHF
17	TRBJ2-6	-	TRBD1	TRBV9	CASSDNSDRVGANVLTF
13	TRBJ1-5	-	TRBD1	TRBV27	CASSLSRTGTQHF
15	TRBJ1-2	-	-	TRBV7-9	CSSSPSPTGPYGYTF
16	TRBJ1-3	-	-	TRBV7-9	CASSSRGGLSGNTIYF
15	TRBJ2-7	-	TRBD1	TRBV7-2	CASSPGTGGFYEQYF
18	TRBJ2-1	-	-	TRBV7-9	CSSSLLGQRAQSYNEQFF
15	TRBJ2-7	-	TRBD1	TRBV5-1	CASSSTGGGSYEQYF
14	TRBJ1-1	once	-	TRBV18	CASSPLHPNTEAFF
12	TRBJ1-1	-	-	TRBV6-5	CASAGVNTEAFF
15	TRBJ1-1	-	-	TRBV5-1	CASSLEGRTMTEAFF
13	TRBJ2-7	-	-	TRBV6-5	CASSYAQAYEQYF
17	TRBJ1-2	-	-	TRBV7-9	CASSQDQFAADRYGYTF
11	TRBJ1-1	-	-	TRBV30	CAWSVQYEAFF